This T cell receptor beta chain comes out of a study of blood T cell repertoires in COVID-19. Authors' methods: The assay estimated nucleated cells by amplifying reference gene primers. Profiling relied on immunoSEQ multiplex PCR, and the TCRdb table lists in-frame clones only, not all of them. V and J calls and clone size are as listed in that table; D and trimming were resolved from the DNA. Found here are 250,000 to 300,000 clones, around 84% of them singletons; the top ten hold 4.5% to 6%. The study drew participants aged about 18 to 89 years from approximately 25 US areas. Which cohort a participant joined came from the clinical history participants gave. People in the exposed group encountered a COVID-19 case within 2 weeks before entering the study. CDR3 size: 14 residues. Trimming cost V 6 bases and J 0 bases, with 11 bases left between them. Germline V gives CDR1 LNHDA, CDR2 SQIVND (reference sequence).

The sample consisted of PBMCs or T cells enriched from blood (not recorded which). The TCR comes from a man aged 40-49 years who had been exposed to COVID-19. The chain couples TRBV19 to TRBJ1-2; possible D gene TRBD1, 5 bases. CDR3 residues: CASRDLTANYGYTF. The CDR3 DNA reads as TGTGCCAGTAGAGATCTGACAGCTAACTATGGCTACACCTTC.